A selection of T cell receptor beta chains follows, all from one sample in a study of blood T cell repertoires in COVID-19. Measured with immunoSEQ multiplex PCR; TCRdb has only the in-frame clones, and not every one. The table includes around 170,000 clones, about 87% detected once. The specimen sequenced was peripheral blood. The receptors were sampled from a woman aged 25-40 years with acute or convalescent COVID-19. CDR3s include the opening cysteine and the closing phenylalanine or tryptophan. The order of the fields is CDR3 DNA, CDR3 protein, J gene, D gene, clone size, V gene. D genes are given only for firm matches. Clone size is stated in some rows and not others, as once, few, many or a class when expanded.

CDR3nt: TGTGCCAGCAGCTTGGTCGGGGGAACTGAAGCTTTCTTT; CDR3aa: CASSLVGGTEAFF; j_gene: TRBJ1-1; d_gene: NA; abundance: NA; v_gene: TRBV11-2
CDR3nt: TGTGCCAGCAGCCAACCGGGACTTGAAGCTTTCTTT; CDR3aa: CASSQPGLEAFF; j_gene: TRBJ1-1; d_gene: NA; abundance: few; v_gene: TRBV7-9
CDR3nt: TGTGCCAGCAGTCTGGGACTCGCGCGCGGGTATTTT; CDR3aa: CASSLGLARGYF; j_gene: TRBJ2-3; d_gene: NA; abundance: NA; v_gene: TRBV12-3/TRBV12-4
CDR3nt: TGTGCCAGCAGCTTACGATCGGGACTAGCGGGTCCCGGGGAGCTGTTTTTT; CDR3aa: CASSLRSGLAGPGELFF; j_gene: TRBJ2-2; d_gene: TRBD2; abundance: NA; v_gene: TRBV7-2
CDR3nt: TGCGCCAGCAGCCGAGACAGGGAACAAGAGACCCAGTACTTC; CDR3aa: CASSRDREQETQYF; j_gene: TRBJ2-5; d_gene: TRBD1; abundance: NA; v_gene: TRBV5-1
CDR3nt: TGTGCCAGCAGCCCGAGAGCGGGAGGGGGGAATGAGCAGTTCTTC; CDR3aa: CASSPRAGGGNEQFF; j_gene: TRBJ2-1; d_gene: TRBD2; abundance: NA; v_gene: TRBV14
CDR3nt: TGTGCCAGTAGTACCCTGACCCAGGGCTCGTTCCGGGCCTACGAGCAGTACTTC; CDR3aa: CASSTLTQGSFRAYEQYF; j_gene: TRBJ2-7; d_gene: NA; abundance: NA; v_gene: TRBV19
CDR3nt: TGTGCCAGTAGTATTACTCCAGGGGAAGAGACCCAGTACTTC; CDR3aa: CASSITPGEETQYF; j_gene: TRBJ2-5; d_gene: NA; abundance: NA; v_gene: TRBV19
CDR3nt: TGTGCCGTTTACGGGGGAGAGACCCAGTACTTC; CDR3aa: CAVYGGETQYF; j_gene: TRBJ2-5; d_gene: NA; abundance: NA; v_gene: TRBV2
CDR3nt: TGTGCCAGTAGTATTAACAGGGACTATGGCTACACCTTC; CDR3aa: CASSINRDYGYTF; j_gene: TRBJ1-2; d_gene: NA; abundance: NA; v_gene: TRBV19
CDR3nt: TGTGCCTGGAGTGTATCGTCAGACTATCAGCCCCAGCATTTT; CDR3aa: CAWSVSSDYQPQHF; j_gene: TRBJ1-5; d_gene: NA; abundance: NA; v_gene: TRBV30
CDR3nt: TGCGCCAGCAGCCAAGAACTTTACAGGGGTTACGAGCAGTACTTC; CDR3aa: CASSQELYRGYEQYF; j_gene: TRBJ2-7; d_gene: TRBD1; abundance: NA; v_gene: TRBV4-1
CDR3nt: TGTGCCATCAGTGAACGAGGTGACACCGGGGAGCTGTTTTTT; CDR3aa: CAISERGDTGELFF; j_gene: TRBJ2-2; d_gene: NA; abundance: NA; v_gene: TRBV10-3
CDR3nt: TGTGCCAGCAGTCCTGGCGGTCGGGACACTGAAGCTTTCTTT; CDR3aa: CASSPGGRDTEAFF; j_gene: TRBJ1-1; d_gene: NA; abundance: NA; v_gene: TRBV5-4
CDR3nt: TGTGCCAGCAGCCCCAATCCGGGGACTAATGAAAAACTGTTTTTT; CDR3aa: CASSPNPGTNEKLFF; j_gene: TRBJ1-4; d_gene: NA; abundance: NA; v_gene: TRBV7-9
CDR3nt: TGTGCCAGCAGTTTGGGGCTAGCGGGAGTAGAGACCCAGTACTTC; CDR3aa: CASSLGLAGVETQYF; j_gene: TRBJ2-5; d_gene: TRBD2; abundance: few; v_gene: TRBV28
CDR3nt: TGTGCCACCATCCGGGACAGGGGGTTGTCCGGGGAGCTGTTTTTT; CDR3aa: CATIRDRGLSGELFF; j_gene: TRBJ2-2; d_gene: TRBD1; abundance: NA; v_gene: TRBV19
CDR3nt: TGCGCCAGCAGCTTGACACTGCAGGGGGCTAAGAACACTGAAGCTTTCTTT; CDR3aa: CASSLTLQGAKNTEAFF; j_gene: TRBJ1-1; d_gene: TRBD1; abundance: NA; v_gene: TRBV5-1
CDR3nt: TGTGCCAGCGGTATCAGGGGGCCTTTCTACTCTGGGGCCAACGTCCTGACTTTC; CDR3aa: CASGIRGPFYSGANVLTF; j_gene: TRBJ2-6; d_gene: TRBD1; abundance: NA; v_gene: TRBV27
CDR3nt: TGTGCCAGCAGCTTACCGACAGCCTATGAAGCTTTCTTT; CDR3aa: CASSLPTAYEAFF; j_gene: TRBJ1-1; d_gene: NA; abundance: NA; v_gene: TRBV11-2
CDR3nt: TGTGCCAGCAAACAGGGCCGCTACGAGCAGTACTTC; CDR3aa: CASKQGRYEQYF; j_gene: TRBJ2-7; d_gene: NA; abundance: NA; v_gene: TRBV6-1
CDR3nt: TGTGCCAGCAGTTATGGGGGGGCAGCCATCTTT; CDR3aa: CASSYGGAAIF; j_gene: TRBJ1-1; d_gene: NA; abundance: few; v_gene: TRBV6-5
CDR3nt: TGTGCCAGCAGCTGGGGCGACGGCACTGAAGCTTTCTTT; CDR3aa: CASSWGDGTEAFF; j_gene: TRBJ1-1; d_gene: NA; abundance: NA; v_gene: TRBV5-4
CDR3nt: TGTGCCAGCGGGACTAGCGGGGCAGATACGCAGTATTTT; CDR3aa: CASGTSGADTQYF; j_gene: TRBJ2-3; d_gene: TRBD2; abundance: NA; v_gene: TRBV6-6
CDR3nt: TGCAGCGCCGACCGGGACAGGGGATCCGAAGCTTTCTTT; CDR3aa: CSADRDRGSEAFF; j_gene: TRBJ1-1; d_gene: TRBD1; abundance: NA; v_gene: TRBV29-1
CDR3nt: TGTGCCAGCAGTTTAGGACAGGGGGCTTTCGTAGCTTTCTTT; CDR3aa: CASSLGQGAFVAFF; j_gene: TRBJ1-1; d_gene: TRBD1; abundance: NA; v_gene: TRBV28
CDR3nt: TGTGCCAGCAGCCAAGAAAATTTGGGACAGGGTACTTTCTTT; CDR3aa: CASSQENLGQGTFF; j_gene: TRBJ1-1; d_gene: TRBD1; abundance: NA; v_gene: TRBV4-2
CDR3nt: TGCGCCAGCAGCCGCTTTGGGGGGGGGCCCAATGAGCAGTTCTTC; CDR3aa: CASSRFGGGPNEQFF; j_gene: TRBJ2-1; d_gene: NA; abundance: NA; v_gene: TRBV5-1
CDR3nt: TGTGCCAGCAGGATCCCGGGCGAGCAGTACTTC; CDR3aa: CASRIPGEQYF; j_gene: TRBJ2-7; d_gene: NA; abundance: NA; v_gene: TRBV2
CDR3nt: TGTGCCAGCTCACCCGAAACAGGGTACGACATTCAGTACTTC; CDR3aa: CASSPETGYDIQYF; j_gene: TRBJ2-4; d_gene: NA; abundance: NA; v_gene: TRBV18
CDR3nt: TGTGCCGAATCTCGACAGGGCACAGATACGCAGTATTTT; CDR3aa: CAESRQGTDTQYF; j_gene: TRBJ2-3; d_gene: NA; abundance: NA; v_gene: TRBV28
CDR3nt: TGTGCCAGTAGGTTACTAGCGGGATACAATGAGCAGTTCTTC; CDR3aa: CASRLLAGYNEQFF; j_gene: TRBJ2-1; d_gene: TRBD2; abundance: once; v_gene: TRBV19
CDR3nt: TGTGCCAGCAGGGTGGATTTGGGGCCCTCATACAATGAGCAGTTCTTC; CDR3aa: CASRVDLGPSYNEQFF; j_gene: TRBJ2-1; d_gene: NA; abundance: NA; v_gene: TRBV5-4
CDR3nt: TGTGCCAGCAGCCAACTGGACAGTTCACCCCTCCACTTT; CDR3aa: CASSQLDSSPLHF; j_gene: TRBJ1-6; d_gene: NA; abundance: NA; v_gene: TRBV5-4
CDR3nt: TGCACCAGCAGCCACCGCGGGAGTACCACAGATACGCAGTATTTT; CDR3aa: CTSSHRGSTTDTQYF; j_gene: TRBJ2-3; d_gene: NA; abundance: NA; v_gene: TRBV1
CDR3nt: TGTGCCAGTAAACAGGGGGCGATGGGGGAAAAACTGTTTTTT; CDR3aa: CASKQGAMGEKLFF; j_gene: TRBJ1-4; d_gene: TRBD1; abundance: NA; v_gene: TRBV6-5
CDR3nt: TGCGCCAGCAGCTTGGGGCAACCTGCTAGCACCGGGGAGCTGTTTTTT; CDR3aa: CASSLGQPASTGELFF; j_gene: TRBJ2-2; d_gene: NA; abundance: once; v_gene: TRBV5-1
CDR3nt: TGCGCCAGTCTACTTTACCCTGGGGCCAACGTCCTGACTTTC; CDR3aa: CASLLYPGANVLTF; j_gene: TRBJ2-6; d_gene: NA; abundance: NA; v_gene: TRBV5-1
CDR3nt: TGTGCCAGCATCGGTCAGGCCTACGAGCAGTACTTC; CDR3aa: CASIGQAYEQYF; j_gene: TRBJ2-7; d_gene: NA; abundance: NA; v_gene: TRBV5-5
CDR3nt: TGCAGCGTTGTGGACAGCTCTGGGGCCAACGTCCTGACTTTC; CDR3aa: CSVVDSSGANVLTF; j_gene: TRBJ2-6; d_gene: NA; abundance: NA; v_gene: TRBV29-1
CDR3nt: TGTGCCAGCAGCCCAGGGCCCAATGAGCAGTTCTTC; CDR3aa: CASSPGPNEQFF; j_gene: TRBJ2-1; d_gene: NA; abundance: NA; v_gene: TRBV27
CDR3nt: TGTGCCAGCCGACGGACAGGGAAGATCGACATTCAGTACTTC; CDR3aa: CASRRTGKIDIQYF; j_gene: TRBJ2-4; d_gene: TRBD1; abundance: NA; v_gene: TRBV6-5
CDR3nt: TGTGCCAGCAGCCCCGTTTACAATGAGCAGTTCTTC; CDR3aa: CASSPVYNEQFF; j_gene: TRBJ2-1; d_gene: NA; abundance: NA; v_gene: TRBV7-9
CDR3nt: TGTGCCTGGAGTCGACGGGGCTCCTACAATGAGCAGTTCTTC; CDR3aa: CAWSRRGSYNEQFF; j_gene: TRBJ2-1; d_gene: NA; abundance: NA; v_gene: TRBV30
CDR3nt: TGTGCCAGCAGTACGACAGGGCGAGCGATGGGAGAGCAGTACTTC; CDR3aa: CASSTTGRAMGEQYF; j_gene: TRBJ2-7; d_gene: TRBD1; abundance: NA; v_gene: TRBV28
CDR3nt: TGTGCCACCAGCAGACCTTCGAACACCGGGGAGCTGTTTTTT; CDR3aa: CATSRPSNTGELFF; j_gene: TRBJ2-2; d_gene: NA; abundance: NA; v_gene: TRBV15
CDR3nt: TGTGCCACCAGCAGAGATCTCGGGTATGGCTACACCTTC; CDR3aa: CATSRDLGYGYTF; j_gene: TRBJ1-2; d_gene: NA; abundance: NA; v_gene: TRBV15
CDR3nt: TGTGCCAGCAGTGCCGGGACTAGGACCTACAATGAGCAGTTCTTC; CDR3aa: CASSAGTRTYNEQFF; j_gene: TRBJ2-1; d_gene: TRBD2; abundance: NA; v_gene: TRBV6-6
CDR3nt: TGTGCCAGCAGCGCCGCACAGGGACAGGACTATGGCTACACCTTC; CDR3aa: CASSAAQGQDYGYTF; j_gene: TRBJ1-2; d_gene: TRBD1; abundance: NA; v_gene: TRBV9
CDR3nt: TGTGCCAGCAGTGTGACAAGAATCAACTATGGCTACACCTTC; CDR3aa: CASSVTRINYGYTF; j_gene: TRBJ1-2; d_gene: NA; abundance: NA; v_gene: TRBV2
CDR3nt: TGTGCCTGGAGTGCAGAATTAGGGGGGCCCCAGCATTTT; CDR3aa: CAWSAELGGPQHF; j_gene: TRBJ1-5; d_gene: NA; abundance: few; v_gene: TRBV30
CDR3nt: TGTGCCAGCAGTTTAGGCCAGAATCAGCCCCAGCATTTT; CDR3aa: CASSLGQNQPQHF; j_gene: TRBJ1-5; d_gene: NA; abundance: NA; v_gene: TRBV12-3/TRBV12-4
CDR3nt: TGTGCCAGCAGCTTGGAAGGGACAAATGGCTACACCTTC; CDR3aa: CASSLEGTNGYTF; j_gene: TRBJ1-2; d_gene: NA; abundance: few; v_gene: TRBV5-4
CDR3nt: TGTGCCAGCAGCCGTAAAGAGGGGGCAGCTTTCTTT; CDR3aa: CASSRKEGAAFF; j_gene: TRBJ1-1; d_gene: TRBD1; abundance: NA; v_gene: TRBV12-3/TRBV12-4
CDR3nt: TGTGCCAGCAGTTTCCCCCCTAGATACCCTGGAAACACCATATATTTT; CDR3aa: CASSFPPRYPGNTIYF; j_gene: TRBJ1-3; d_gene: NA; abundance: NA; v_gene: TRBV27
CDR3nt: TGTGCCAGTTCGACAGTTCCTTCCTACGAGCAGTACTTC; CDR3aa: CASSTVPSYEQYF; j_gene: TRBJ2-7; d_gene: NA; abundance: NA; v_gene: TRBV28